This entry lists 27 T cell receptor beta chains sequenced from one sample in a study of human T cells and chemical hapten exposure. TCRdb reprocessed the RACE reads with MiXCR, giving one entry per CDR3 protein. Found here are around 120,000 distinct CDR3 sequences, roughly 12% of them singletons; the top ten hold more than 1.3%. Time point described: patch test 1, 2 weeks after DPC sensitization. Treatment given: therapeutic diphenylcyclopropenone sensitization with weekly scalp DPC. Sample: whole blood, taken in connection with sensitization to the hapten diphenylcyclopropenone (DPC). The origin of the receptors is a woman in her forties or fifties with alopecia areata. Some clones in this sample may be carry-over from other donors' samples.

The sample holds many counts of this clonotype. The rearrangement uses TRBV2 and TRBJ2-5; no clear D gene. This CDR3 region has 11 residues. Trimming cost V 7 bases and J 5 bases, with 8 bases left between them. Germline CDR1 reads SNHLY; CDR2 reads FYNNEI. The DNA for the CDR3 is TGTGCCAGCAAGGAGATGGAGACCCAGTACTTC. It codes for CASKEMETQYF.

This clonotype was seen ten or more times. The rearrangement joins TRBV4-3 to TRBJ1-1; maybe TRBD1 (6 bases). Trimming took off 4 bases at V and 5 bases at J, with 14 bases between the two ends. The CDR3 spans 14 residues. CDR1 LGHNA and CDR2 YSLEER come from the germline V gene. The CDR3 region is CASSPRTAGTEAFF. The DNA of the CDR3 is TGCGCCAGCAGCCCACGGACAGCCGGTACTGAAGCTTTCTTT.

This clonotype was picked up a small number of times. J is TRBJ1-4 and V is TRBV7-9, with D hard to call. Deletions cut 5 bases from V and 0 bases from J, with 13 bases between. Germline CDR1 SEHNR, CDR2 FQNEAQ (reference sequence). The CDR3 has 16 amino acids. The CDR3 loop reads CASSPGYLATNEKLFF. In nucleotides, the CDR3 is TGTGCCAGCAGCCCGGGGTATCTTGCAACTAATGAAAAACTGTTTTTT.

With regard to this clonotype: A much larger clone sits a single nucleotide away, making a read error possible. The chain has TRBV12-3 or TRBV12-4 and TRBJ2-7; no clear D. CDR3 length equals 14 residues. CDR3 loop: CVSSRQPTASEQYF. The CDR3, as DNA: TGTGTCAGCAGCCGGCAGCCCACAGCCTCCGAGCAGTACTTC.

This clonotype was counted ten times or more. The rearrangement uses TRBV11-2 and TRBJ1-2, with D hard to call. The CDR3 runs to 15 residues. V shed 1 base and J shed 6 bases, with 15 bases lying between them. CDR1 SGHAT and CDR2 FQNNGV come from the germline V gene. The CDR3 region is CASSLAPTAPDGYTF. CDR3 bases: TGTGCCAGCAGCTTAGCCCCCACCGCCCCGGATGGCTACACCTTC. Full variable domain (outside the CDR3, taken from reference TRBV11-2 and TRBJ1-2): EAGVAQSPRYKIIEKRQSVAFWCNPISGHATLYWYQQILGQGPKLLIQFQNNGVVDDSQLPKDRFSAERLKGVDSTLKIQPAKLEDSAVYLCASSLAPTAPDGYTFGSGTRLTVV.

The chain carries TRBV7-2 and TRBJ2-3; tentative D call: TRBD2 (5 bases). The CDR3 has 12 residues. Germline CDR1 reads SGHTA; CDR2 reads FQGNSA. Trimming cost V 5 bases and J 6 bases, with 9 bases left between them. The CDR3 DNA follows: TGTGCCAGCAGCCGTAGCGAGGATACGCAGTATTTT. It translates to CASSRSEDTQYF.

There are many counts of this clonotype. The V gene is TRBV20-1, the J gene TRBJ1-3; 7 nucleotides line up with TRBD1. The CDR3 runs 15 residues. Trimming took 5 bases from V and 3 from J; bases not matched to a gene: 10. Germline V lookup: CDR1 DFQATT, CDR2 SNEGSKA (reference sequence). CDR3 protein: CSAGRQGVGGNTIYF. The CDR3 nucleotides are TGCAGTGCTGGGAGACAGGGAGTTGGTGGAAACACCATATATTTT.

This clonotype was detected a few times. The V call is TRBV28, the J call TRBJ1-6; a possible D gene is TRBD1 (5 bases). CDR1 is MDHEN, CDR2 SYDVKM, per germline. The CDR3 consists of 13 residues. The V and J ends lost 6 bases and 7 bases respectively, with 10 bases between them. CDR3 in amino acids: CASRGVENSPLHF. CDR3 in DNA: TGTGCCAGCAGGGGGGTAGAAAATTCACCCCTCCACTTT.

V gene TRBV28 combines with J gene TRBJ1-4, with 7 bases lining up with TRBD1. Per germline, CDR1 MDHEN and CDR2 SYDVKM. V lost 11 bases to trimming and J lost 4 bases; unmatched junction nucleotides: 4. This CDR3 spans 12 amino acids. The DNA for the CDR3 is TGTGCCTTGGGACAGAATAATGAAAAACTGTTTTTT. It yields the protein CALGQNNEKLFF.

This clonotype was seen many times. The chain joins TRBV15 to TRBJ2-7; D is uncertain. This CDR3 is built from 14 residues. Trimming took 0 bases from V and 5 from J, leaving 11 bases between them. The germline V gene has CDR1 LNHNV and CDR2 YYDKDF (reference sequence). The CDR3 protein is CATSRDYNSHEQYF. CDR3 DNA: TGTGCCACCAGCAGAGATTACAATTCCCACGAGCAGTACTTC.

In its sample, this clonotype was seen a few times. V usage is TRBV11-2 and J usage is TRBJ2-7; 7 positions match TRBD1. Germline trimming cut 4 bases from V and 3 bases from J; bases unmatched to any gene: 9. The CDR3 covers 15 residues. CDR1 is SGHAT, CDR2 FQNNGV, per germline. CDR3 sequence reads: CASSSFRDRRYEQYF. DNA for the CDR3: TGTGCCAGCAGCTCCTTCCGGGACAGACGCTACGAGCAGTACTTC.

This clonotype was seen a handful of times. This CDR3 reads CASSLDQAAGYGYTF. For the CDR3, the DNA is TGTGCCAGCAGCTTAGATCAGGCAGCTGGCTATGGCTACACCTTC. The V gene is TRBV11-2, the J gene TRBJ1-2; D gene uncertain. CDR1 is SGHAT, CDR2 FQNNGV, per germline. With 0 bases removed from V and 4 bases from J, the gap between germline ends came to 12 bases. This CDR3 contains 15 residues.

This clonotype has just a few counts. The genes are TRBV28 and TRBJ1-6; D ambiguous. V lost 3 bases and J lost 5, with 5 bases in between. Germline V gene data show CDR1 as MDHEN and CDR2 as SYDVKM. This CDR3 is 13 amino acids long. In nucleotides, the CDR3 is TGTGCCAGCAGTTTCACACATAATTCACCCCTCCACTTT. Translated, it gives CASSFTHNSPLHF.

This clonotype has just a few counts. The gene calls are TRBV28 and TRBJ1-1; TRBD1 might be the D (6 bases). The CDR3 covers 14 residues. CDR1 is MDHEN and CDR2 is SYDVKM in the germline V gene. V was cut by 6 bases and J by 4 bases, with 15 bases left in between. As DNA, the CDR3 is TGTGCCAGCAGGCAAGGGGGGGGTGGCACTGAAGCTTTCTTT. Translation: CASRQGGGGTEAFF.

This clonotype was counted between two and nine times. The genes are TRBV5-4 and TRBJ1-4, with 8 bases lining up with TRBD1. The V gene end was trimmed by 4 bases and the J gene end by 8 bases; junction bases not matched to a gene: 10. This CDR3 is built from 15 residues. The germline CDR1 and CDR2 sequences are SGHNT and YYREEE (reference sequence). The chain's CDR3 is CASSLVTGGQEKLFF. The CDR3 nucleotides are TGTGCCAGCAGCCTAGTAACAGGGGGACAAGAAAAACTGTTTTTT.

A note on this clonotype: A much larger clone differs by one base, so this may be a read error. The chain uses TRBV5-1 and TRBJ2-1, with 7 bases aligning to TRBD1. In germline, CDR1 is SGHRS, CDR2 YFSETQ. This CDR3 has 15 residues. The V segment lost 8 bases and the J segment 1 base; nucleotides outside the gene matches: 9. CDR3 in DNA: TGCGCCAGAAGGTGGACAGGTGGTTCCTACAATGAGCAGTTCTTC. Translated: CARRWTGGSYNEQFF.

V gene TRBV28 combines with J gene TRBJ2-5; D call uncertain. This CDR3 contains 13 residues. The V and J ends lost 6 bases and 2 bases respectively, with 10 bases between them. The germline V gene has CDR1 MDHEN and CDR2 SYDVKM. The CDR3 region has the DNA TGTGCCAGCAGCACGGAACAGCAAGAGACCCAGTACTTC. This gives the protein CASSTEQQETQYF.

The rearrangement uses TRBV7-9 and TRBJ2-2; the match to TRBD2 covers 10 bases. The length of the CDR3 is 15 residues. V lost 5 bases and J lost 6; bases outside the gene matches: 6. Germline V gives CDR1 SEHNR, CDR2 FQNEAQ (reference sequence). CDR3 nucleotides: TGTGCCAGCAGCCCAAGTCTAGCGGGAGCCGGGGAGCTGTTTTTT. Translated, it gives CASSPSLAGAGELFF.

Only one count was recorded for this clonotype. The rearrangement uses TRBV2 and TRBJ1-1, with TRBD1 matching 9 bases. The CDR3 contains 12 residues. After removal of 11 bases from V and 4 bases from J, the junction contained 5 bases not matched to a gene. The germline CDR1 and CDR2 sequences are SNHLY and FYNNEI. The DNA for the CDR3 is TGTGCCGGCCGGGACAGGGTCACTGAAGCTTTCTTT. Translated, it gives CAGRDRVTEAFF.

A few counts support this clonotype. J is TRBJ2-3 and V is TRBV29-1, with D unclear. Germline CDR1 SQVTM, CDR2 ANQGSEA. The ends were cut back, 3 bases at V and 1 base at J, with 14 bases in the middle. This CDR3 is 15 amino acids long. The CDR3 reads CSVEFMTARTDTQYF. The CDR3 DNA sequence: TGCAGCGTTGAGTTCATGACTGCACGCACAGATACGCAGTATTTT.

This clonotype was picked up many times. This chain connects TRBV29-1 to TRBJ1-2; D unresolved. This CDR3 is 14 amino acids long. Germline CDR1 reads SQVTM; CDR2 reads ANQGSEA. The V end lost 3 bases, the J end lost 4 bases, and 15 bases lay between the germline ends. The CDR3 sequence is CSVEARSHLYGYTF. The CDR3 DNA follows: TGCAGCGTTGAGGCGCGGAGCCACCTCTATGGCTACACCTTC. The full variable domain, rest sourced from reference TRBV29-1 and TRBJ1-2, is SAVISQKPSRDICQRGTSLTIQCQVDSQVTMMFWYRQQPGQSLTLIATANQGSEATYESGFVIDKFPISRPNLTFSTLTVSNMSPEDSSIYLCSVEARSHLYGYTFGSGTRLTVV.

This clonotype was seen a few times. The chain has TRBV6-5 and TRBJ1-1; D might be TRBD1 (5 bases). The length of the CDR3 is 16 residues. The germline V gene has CDR1 MNHEY and CDR2 SVGAGI. V lost 0 bases and J lost 0, with 11 bases in between. CDR3 sequence: CASSYSKGLVNTEAFF. Written as DNA, the CDR3 is TGTGCCAGCAGTTACTCGAAGGGGCTGGTGAACACTGAAGCTTTCTTT.

The rearrangement links TRBV7-9 to TRBJ2-3; D is ambiguous. Germline-derived CDR1 and CDR2 are SEHNR and FQNEAQ (reference sequence). The V end lost 0 bases, the J end lost 6 bases, and 10 bases lay between the germline ends. The CDR3 length is 14 residues. CDR3 DNA sequence: TGTGCCAGCAGCTTAGCGGACCACTGGGATACGCAGTATTTT. Residues: CASSLADHWDTQYF.

This clonotype was counted many times. The gene calls are TRBV15 and TRBJ2-3; D possibly matches TRBD1 or TRBD2 (5 bases each). Deletions cut 0 bases from V and 0 bases from J, with 7 bases between. The CDR3 length is 15 residues. Germline assignment: CDR1 LNHNV and CDR2 YYDKDF (reference sequence). CDR3 sequence reads: CATSRDGTSTDTQYF. The CDR3, as DNA: TGTGCCACCAGCAGAGATGGGACCAGCACAGATACGCAGTATTTT. The whole variable domain, remainder taken from reference TRBV15 and TRBJ2-3, is DAMVIQNPRYQVTQFGKPVTLSCSQTLNHNVMYWYQQKSSQAPKLLFHYYDKDFNNEADTPDNFQSRRPNTSFCFLDIRSPGLGDTAMYLCATSRDGTSTDTQYFGPGTRLTVL.

This clonotype was recorded at least ten times. In DNA, the CDR3 is TGTGCCAGCAGCCACGGACAGATGGGCTATGGCTACACCTTC. It encodes CASSHGQMGYGYTF. This rearrangement joins TRBV7-8 to TRBJ1-2; possible D gene TRBD1, 6 bases. The CDR3 sequence is 14 residues long. Germline V gene lookup returns CDR1 SGHVS and CDR2 FQNEAQ. The germline V and J ends were trimmed by 5 bases and 4 bases, with 14 bases remaining between them.

The chain uses TRBV12-3 or TRBV12-4 and TRBJ2-7; D perhaps matches TRBD1 (6 bases). CDR3 length: 13 amino acids. V lost 6 bases and J 1 base, leaving 10 bases between the germline ends. The CDR3: CASRADSSYEQYF. The CDR3 DNA reads as TGTGCCAGCAGGGCGGACAGTTCCTACGAGCAGTACTTC.

V gene TRBV25-1 combines with J gene TRBJ1-2; possible D gene TRBD1, 6 bases. Germline V gives CDR1 MGHDK, CDR2 SYGVNS. V lost 3 bases and J lost 3, with 14 bases in between. The CDR3 runs 15 residues. The CDR3 spells CASSDQQGIDYGYTF. In DNA, the CDR3 is TGTGCCAGCAGTGATCAACAGGGTATAGACTATGGCTACACCTTC.